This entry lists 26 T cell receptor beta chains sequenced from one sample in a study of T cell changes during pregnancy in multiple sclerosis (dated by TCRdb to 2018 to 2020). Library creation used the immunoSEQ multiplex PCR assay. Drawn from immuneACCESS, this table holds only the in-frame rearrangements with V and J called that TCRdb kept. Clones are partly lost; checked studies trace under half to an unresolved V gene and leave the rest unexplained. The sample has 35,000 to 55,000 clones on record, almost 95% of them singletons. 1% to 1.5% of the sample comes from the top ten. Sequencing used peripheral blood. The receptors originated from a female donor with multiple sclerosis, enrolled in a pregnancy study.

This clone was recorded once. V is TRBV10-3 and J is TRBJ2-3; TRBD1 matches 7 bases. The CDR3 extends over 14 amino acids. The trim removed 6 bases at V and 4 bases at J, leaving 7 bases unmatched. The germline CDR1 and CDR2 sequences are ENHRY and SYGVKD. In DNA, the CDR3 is TGTGCCATCAGCCCCCGACAGGGATCAGATACGCAGTATTTT. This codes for CAISPRQGSDTQYF.

In DNA form, the CDR3 reads TGTGCCAGCAGCCAAGTACGGGGTCAGCCCCAGCATTTT. Translated: CASSQVRGQPQHF. The chain joins TRBV4-2 to TRBJ1-5; D is uncertain. CDR3 length: 13 residues. Germline values: CDR1 LGHNA, CDR2 YNFKEQ. V was trimmed by 1 base and J by 6 bases, leaving 7 bases between them.

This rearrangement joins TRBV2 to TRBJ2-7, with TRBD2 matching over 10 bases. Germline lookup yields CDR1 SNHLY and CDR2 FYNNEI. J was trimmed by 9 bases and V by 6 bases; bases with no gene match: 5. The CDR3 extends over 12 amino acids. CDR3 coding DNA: TGTGCCAGCAGCCCCCTAGCGGGAGTGCAGTACTTC. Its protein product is CASSPLAGVQYF. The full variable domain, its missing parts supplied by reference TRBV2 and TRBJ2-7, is EPEVTQTPSHQVTQMGQEVILRCVPISNHLYFYWYRQILGQKVEFLVSFYNNEISEKSEIFDDQFSVERPDGSNFTLKIRSTKLEDSAMYFCASSPLAGVQYFGPGTRLTVT.

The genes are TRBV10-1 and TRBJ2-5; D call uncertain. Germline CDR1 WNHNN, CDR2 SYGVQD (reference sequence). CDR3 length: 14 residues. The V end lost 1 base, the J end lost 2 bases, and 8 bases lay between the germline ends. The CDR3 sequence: CASSEYASQETQYF. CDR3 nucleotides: TGCGCCAGCAGTGAGTATGCCAGTCAAGAGACCCAGTACTTC.

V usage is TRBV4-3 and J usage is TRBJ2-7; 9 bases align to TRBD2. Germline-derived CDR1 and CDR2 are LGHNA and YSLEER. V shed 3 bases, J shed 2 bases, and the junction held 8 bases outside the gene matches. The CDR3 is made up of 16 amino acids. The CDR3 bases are TGCGCCAGCAGCCAGTCCCCTAGCGGGATGGCCTACGAGCAGTACTTC. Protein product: CASSQSPSGMAYEQYF.

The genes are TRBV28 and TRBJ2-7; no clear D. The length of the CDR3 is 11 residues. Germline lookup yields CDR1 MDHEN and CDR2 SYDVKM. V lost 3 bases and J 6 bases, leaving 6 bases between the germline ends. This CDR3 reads CASSFGSEQYF. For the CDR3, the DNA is TGTGCCAGCAGTTTCGGGTCCGAGCAGTACTTC.

In DNA, the CDR3 is TGTGCCAGCAGCTTAGGAGGTCTAGCGGGAGGGATTAGCACAGATACGCAGTATTTT. Translating gives CASSLGGLAGGISTDTQYF. The gene calls are TRBV13 and TRBJ2-3; 12 nucleotides agree with TRBD2. Germline CDR1 reads PRHDT; CDR2 reads FYEKMQ (reference sequence). The trim removed 0 bases at V and 0 bases at J, leaving 7 bases unmatched. The CDR3 runs to 19 residues.

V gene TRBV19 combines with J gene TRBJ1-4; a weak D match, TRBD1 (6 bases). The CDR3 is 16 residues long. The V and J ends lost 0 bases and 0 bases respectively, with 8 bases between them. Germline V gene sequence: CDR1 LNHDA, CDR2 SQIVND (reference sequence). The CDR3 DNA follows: TGTGCCAGTAGTATAGAGGACAGAGCAACTAATGAAAAACTGTTTTTT. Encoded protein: CASSIEDRATNEKLFF.

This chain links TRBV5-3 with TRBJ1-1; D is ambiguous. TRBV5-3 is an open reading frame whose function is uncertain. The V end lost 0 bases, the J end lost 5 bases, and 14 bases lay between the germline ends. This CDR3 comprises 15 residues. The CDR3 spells CARSLAPGGGTEAFF. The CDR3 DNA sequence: TGTGCCAGAAGCTTGGCACCAGGAGGTGGGACTGAAGCTTTCTTT.

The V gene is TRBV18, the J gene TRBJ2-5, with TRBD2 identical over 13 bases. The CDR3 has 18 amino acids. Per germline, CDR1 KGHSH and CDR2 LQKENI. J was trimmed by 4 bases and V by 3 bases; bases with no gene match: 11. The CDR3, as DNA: TGTGCCAGCTCACCCGAAGGACTAGCGGGAGTCTACGTAGAGACCCAGTACTTC. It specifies CASSPEGLAGVYVETQYF.

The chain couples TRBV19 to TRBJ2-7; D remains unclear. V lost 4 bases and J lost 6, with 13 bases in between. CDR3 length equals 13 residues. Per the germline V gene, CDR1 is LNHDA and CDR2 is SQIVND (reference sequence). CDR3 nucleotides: TGTGCCAGTAGTACGGTCTGGGCGACCGAGCAGTACTTC. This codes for CASSTVWATEQYF.

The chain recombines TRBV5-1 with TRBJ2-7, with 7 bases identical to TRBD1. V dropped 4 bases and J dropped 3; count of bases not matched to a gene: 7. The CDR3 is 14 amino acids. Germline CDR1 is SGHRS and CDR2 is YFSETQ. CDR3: CASSLGPGGYEQYF. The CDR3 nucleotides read TGCGCCAGCAGCCTAGGACCAGGGGGCTACGAGCAGTACTTC.

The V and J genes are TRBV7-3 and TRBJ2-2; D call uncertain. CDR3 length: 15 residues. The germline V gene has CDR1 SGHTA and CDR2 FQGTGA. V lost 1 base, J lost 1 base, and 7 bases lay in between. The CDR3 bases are TGTGCCAGCAGCTTAAATGCGATGAACACCGGGGAGCTGTTTTTT. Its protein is CASSLNAMNTGELFF.

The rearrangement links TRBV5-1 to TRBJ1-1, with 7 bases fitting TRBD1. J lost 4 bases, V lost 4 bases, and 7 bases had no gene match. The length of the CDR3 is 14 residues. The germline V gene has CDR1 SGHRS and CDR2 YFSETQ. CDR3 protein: CASSIQGTGTEAFF. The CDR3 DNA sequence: TGCGCCAGCAGCATACAGGGGACGGGCACTGAAGCTTTCTTT.

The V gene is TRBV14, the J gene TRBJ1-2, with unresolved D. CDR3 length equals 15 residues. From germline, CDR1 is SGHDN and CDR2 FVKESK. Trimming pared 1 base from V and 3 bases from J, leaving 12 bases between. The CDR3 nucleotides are TGTGCCAGCAGCCAAGCAGCAGGACTCTACTATGGCTACACCTTC. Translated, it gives CASSQAAGLYYGYTF.

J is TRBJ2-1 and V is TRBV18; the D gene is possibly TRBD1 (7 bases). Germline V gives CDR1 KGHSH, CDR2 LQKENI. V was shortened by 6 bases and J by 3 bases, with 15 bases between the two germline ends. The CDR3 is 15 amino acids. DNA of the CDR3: TGTGCCAGCTCCCTCAGGGGGGAAAGCTACAATGAGCAGTTCTTC. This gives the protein CASSLRGESYNEQFF. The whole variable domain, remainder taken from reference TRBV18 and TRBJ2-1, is NAGVMQNPRHLVRRRGQEARLRCSPMKGHSHVYWYRQLPEEGLKFMVYLQKENIIDESGMPKERFSAEFPKEGPSILRIQQVVRGDSAAYFCASSLRGESYNEQFFGPGTRLTVL.

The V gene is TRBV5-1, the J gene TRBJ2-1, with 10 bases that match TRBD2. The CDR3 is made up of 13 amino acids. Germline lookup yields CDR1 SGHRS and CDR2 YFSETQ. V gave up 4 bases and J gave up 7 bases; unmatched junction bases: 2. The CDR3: CASSQTSGNEQFF. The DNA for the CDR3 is TGCGCCAGCAGCCAGACTAGCGGGAATGAGCAGTTCTTC.

The CDR3 region is CASSRRRTSGANTGELFF. Written as DNA, the CDR3 is TGTGCCAGCAGCCGACGAAGGACTAGCGGGGCGAACACCGGGGAGCTGTTTTTT. The rearrangement uses TRBV5-4 and TRBJ2-2; 12 positions agree with TRBD2. CDR1 and CDR2 from the germline V gene are SGHNT and YYREEE (reference sequence). This CDR3 region has 18 residues. Trimming took 4 bases from V and 0 from J; bases not matched to a gene: 7.

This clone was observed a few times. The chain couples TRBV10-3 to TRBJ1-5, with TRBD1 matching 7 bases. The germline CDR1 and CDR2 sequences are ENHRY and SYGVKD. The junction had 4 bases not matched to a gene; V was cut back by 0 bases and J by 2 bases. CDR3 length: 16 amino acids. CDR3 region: CAISESQGGGNQPQHF. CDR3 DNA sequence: TGTGCCATCAGTGAGTCCCAGGGGGGCGGCAATCAGCCCCAGCATTTT.

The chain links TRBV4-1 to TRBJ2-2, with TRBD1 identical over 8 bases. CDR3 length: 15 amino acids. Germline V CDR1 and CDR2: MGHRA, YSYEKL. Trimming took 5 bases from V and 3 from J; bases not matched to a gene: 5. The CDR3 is CASSLADRDTGELFF. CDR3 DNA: TGCGCCAGCAGCTTGGCGGACAGGGACACCGGGGAGCTGTTTTTT.

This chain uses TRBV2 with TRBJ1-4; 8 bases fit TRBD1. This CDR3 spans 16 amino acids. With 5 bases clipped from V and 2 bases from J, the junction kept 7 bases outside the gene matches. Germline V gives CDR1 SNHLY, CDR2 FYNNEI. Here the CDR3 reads CASSRTGLMTNEKLFF. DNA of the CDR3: TGTGCCAGCAGTCGGACAGGGTTGATGACTAATGAAAAACTGTTTTTT.

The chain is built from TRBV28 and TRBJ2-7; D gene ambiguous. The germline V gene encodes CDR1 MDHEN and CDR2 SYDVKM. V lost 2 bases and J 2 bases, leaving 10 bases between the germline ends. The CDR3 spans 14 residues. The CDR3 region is CASSLDPPPYEQYF. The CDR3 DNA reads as TGTGCCAGCAGTTTAGATCCTCCTCCCTACGAGCAGTACTTC.

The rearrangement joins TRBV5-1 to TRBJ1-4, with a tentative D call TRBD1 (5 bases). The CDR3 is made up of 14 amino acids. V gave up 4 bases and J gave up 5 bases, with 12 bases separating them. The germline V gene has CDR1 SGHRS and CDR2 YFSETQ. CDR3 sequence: CASSPDSRNEKLFF. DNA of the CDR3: TGCGCCAGCAGCCCCGACAGCCGGAATGAAAAACTGTTTTTT.

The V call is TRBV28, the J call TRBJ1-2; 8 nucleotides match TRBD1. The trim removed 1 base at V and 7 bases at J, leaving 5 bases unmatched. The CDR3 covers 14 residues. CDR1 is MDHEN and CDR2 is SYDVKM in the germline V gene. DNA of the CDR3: TGTGCCAGCAGTTTATCCGGACAGGGTCTTGGCTACACCTTC. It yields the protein CASSLSGQGLGYTF.

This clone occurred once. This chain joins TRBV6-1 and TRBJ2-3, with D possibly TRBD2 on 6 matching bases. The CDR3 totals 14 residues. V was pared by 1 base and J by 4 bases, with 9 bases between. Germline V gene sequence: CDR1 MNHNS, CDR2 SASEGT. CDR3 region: CASSEGLASDTQYF. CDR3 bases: TGTGCCAGCAGTGAAGGGCTAGCGTCAGATACGCAGTATTTT.

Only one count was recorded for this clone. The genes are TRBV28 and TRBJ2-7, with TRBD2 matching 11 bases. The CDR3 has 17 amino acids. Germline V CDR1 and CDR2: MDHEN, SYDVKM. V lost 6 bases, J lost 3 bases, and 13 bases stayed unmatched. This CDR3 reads CASSPALAGGIFYEQYF. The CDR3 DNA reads TGTGCCAGCAGCCCCGCCCTAGCGGGAGGCATATTCTACGAGCAGTACTTC.